A selection of T cell receptor beta chains follows, all from one sample in a study of blood T cells in healthy people across ages. A single record per CDR3 protein comes from TCRdb applying MiXCR to the 5' RACE reads. The sample consists of about 1.5 million distinct CDR3 sequences, around two fifths of them appearing once. The sample was blood. The receptor source for this set is a woman between 18 and 29 years old in good health. CDR3s include the opening cysteine and the closing phenylalanine or tryptophan. Clone size is stated in some rows and not others, as once, few, many or a class when expanded.

CDR3	size	length	V	J
CASSYGRSNEQYF	-	13	TRBV6-5	TRBJ2-7
CASSLGLAGYSGANVLTF	-	18	TRBV27	TRBJ2-6
CASSLYTQYEQYF	-	13	TRBV27	TRBJ2-7
CASTRLQETQYF	-	12	TRBV2	TRBJ2-5
CSVRQIQGGRLGAYEQYF	-	18	TRBV29-1	TRBJ2-7
CASSAGLAGPLADTQYF	-	17	TRBV7-2	TRBJ2-3
CASSQDTRIGEQYF	-	14	TRBV3-1	-
CASSLTSTSGEADTQYF	-	17	TRBV7-6	TRBJ2-3
CASSFPSGLAGEETQYF	-	17	TRBV28	TRBJ2-5
CASSPRQGTGEKLFF	-	15	TRBV7-2	TRBJ1-4
CAGRRDSNYEQYF	-	13	TRBV2	TRBJ2-7
CASSRLTDEQYF	once	12	TRBV7-9	TRBJ2-7